This TCR beta chain was documented in a study of blood T cell repertoires in COVID-19. The overall study: Samples representing acute and convalescent COVID-19 were sourced from the United States, Italy and Spain. Nucleic acid was either cDNA or gDNA, and it came from T cells, B-cell-depleted T cells, or PBMCs.

Methods used by the authors: From reference gene primer amplification, estimates of nucleated cell counts were derived. Sequenced by immunoSEQ multiplex PCR; TCRdb stores in-frame clones only, minus some. V and J calls and clone size are copied from that table; D and trimming were computed from the DNA. The table has under 250,000 clones, over 75% seen once. V lost 0 bases, J lost 5 bases, and 16 bases lay in between. In germline, CDR1 is MGHRA, CDR2 YSYEKL. The CDR3 is 16 amino acids. V and J are TRBV4-1 and TRBJ1-1; D unresolved. The material sequenced was peripheral blood. The TCR originated in a woman aged 40 to 55 with acute or convalescent COVID-19. The CDR3 DNA reads as TGCGCCAGCAGCCAAGATTCTACCCTCGGTTGGACTGAAGCTTTCTTT. Translated, it gives CASSQDSTLGWTEAFF.